Listed here are 26 T cell receptor beta chains from one sample, sequenced in a study of blood T cells in healthy people across ages. The use of a sample-barcoded 5' primer and a J-beta primer mix characterized a second PCR of roughly 7 to 11 cycles. MiXCR was run by TCRdb on the 5' RACE reads, yielding one entry per CDR3 protein. This table holds hundreds of thousands of distinct CDR3 sequences, 29% found once. The sequencing sample was made of blood. The receptors originated from a woman older than 75 in good health.

V is TRBV25-1 and J is TRBJ2-3; D gene unclear. Germline V lookup: CDR1 MGHDK, CDR2 SYGVNS. The CDR3 consists of 14 residues. Trimming removed 10 bases from V and 2 bases from J, with 16 bases in between. The chain's CDR3 is CANKIGGSTDTQYF. The CDR3 DNA is TGTGCCAACAAAATCGGTGGCTCCACAGATACGCAGTATTTT. The variable domain in full, with the rest retrieved from reference TRBV25-1 and TRBJ2-3, is EADIYQTPRYLVIGTGKKITLECSQTMGHDKMYWYQQDPGMELHLIHYSYGVNSTEKGDLSSESTVSRIRTEHFPLTLESARPSHTSQYLCANKIGGSTDTQYFGPGTRLTVL.

CDR3 nucleotide sequence: TGTGCCAGCACCGCGGACACAGATACGCAGTATTTT. Translating it yields CASTADTDTQYF. The chain recombines TRBV9 with TRBJ2-3, with D unresolved. This CDR3 region has 12 residues. Trimming left V 6 bases short and J 2 bases short, with 7 bases between. Germline CDR1 reads SGDLS; CDR2 reads YYNGEE. The full variable domain, its missing parts supplied by reference TRBV9 and TRBJ2-3, is DSGVTQTPKHLITATGQRVTLRCSPRSGDLSVYWYQQSLDQGLQFLIQYYNGEERAKGNILERFSAQQFPDLHSELNLSSLELGDSALYFCASTADTDTQYFGPGTRLTVL.

Many counts were recorded for this clonotype. The rearrangement joins TRBV7-2 to TRBJ1-4; D not resolved. V lost 2 bases, J lost 8 bases, and 12 bases lay in between. Germline loops: CDR1 SGHTA, CDR2 FQGNSA. The CDR3 is 14 amino acids. For the CDR3, the DNA is TGTGCCAGCAGCTTAACGGGGTTTCGGGAAAAACTGTTTTTT. It encodes CASSLTGFREKLFF. The whole variable domain, filled in from reference TRBV7-2 and TRBJ1-4, reads GAGVSQSPSNKVTEKGKDVELRCDPISGHTALYWYRQSLGQGLEFLIYFQGNSAPDKSGLPSDRFSAERTGGSVSTLTIQRTQQEDSAVYLCASSLTGFREKLFFGSGTQLSVL.

This clonotype was recorded many times. The rearrangement uses TRBV29-1 and TRBJ2-5, with 7 positions matching TRBD1. Germline-derived CDR1 and CDR2 are SQVTM and ANQGSEA. The CDR3 extends over 15 amino acids. V was pared by 6 bases and J by 5 bases, with 15 bases of the junction left unmatched. The CDR3 nucleotides are TGCAGCGTCCGCTTTGGGACAGTCGGGTCGGAGACCCAGTACTTC. Protein sequence: CSVRFGTVGSETQYF.

This chain connects TRBV6-1 to TRBJ2-1, with unresolved D. The CDR3 covers 11 residues. The V end lost 8 bases, the J end lost 3 bases, and 5 bases lay between the germline ends. CDR1 and CDR2 (germline): MNHNS, SASEGT. The CDR3 spells CASPNYNEQFF. The CDR3 DNA is TGTGCCAGCCCGAACTACAATGAGCAGTTCTTC.

This clonotype was seen at least ten times. The gene calls are TRBV7-9 and TRBJ2-5; 8 bases are shared with TRBD1. The V gene end was trimmed by 5 bases and the J gene end by 7 bases; junction bases not matched to a gene: 12. The length of the CDR3 is 15 residues. Per the germline V gene, CDR1 is SEHNR and CDR2 is FQNEAQ (reference sequence). CDR3 protein: CASSPYGTGSATQYF. The CDR3 DNA reads as TGTGCCAGCAGCCCATACGGGACAGGCTCGGCGACCCAGTACTTC. Filled out from reference TRBV7-9 and TRBJ2-5, the complete variable domain reads DTGVSQNPRHKITKRGQNVTFRCDPISEHNRLYWYRQTLGQGPEFLTYFQNEAQLEKSRLLSDRFSAERPKGSFSTLEIQRTEQGDSAMYLCASSPYGTGSATQYFGPGTRLLVL.

This clonotype was seen only a few times. The gene calls are TRBV7-8 and TRBJ2-3, with 7 bases identical to TRBD1. Trimming took 6 bases from V and 3 from J; bases not matched to a gene: 15. This CDR3 is 17 amino acids long. CDR1 SGHVS and CDR2 FQNEAQ come from the germline V gene. The CDR3 DNA reads as TGTGCCAGCAGTTCCCCCTTGACAGGGACAGTAACAGATACGCAGTATTTT. Its protein product is CASSSPLTGTVTDTQYF. The full variable domain, rest sourced from reference TRBV7-8 and TRBJ2-3, is GAGVSQSPRYKVAKRGQDVALRCDPISGHVSLFWYQQALGQGPEFLTYFQNEAQLDKSGLPSDRFFAERPEGSVSTLKIQRTQQEDSAVYLCASSSPLTGTVTDTQYFGPGTRLTVL.

This chain connects TRBV7-2 to TRBJ2-5; D is unresolved. The V end was cut by 1 base, the J end by 5 bases, with 14 bases between. The CDR3 has 15 amino acids. The V gene's germline CDR1 is SGHTA and CDR2 FQGNSA. The CDR3 DNA sequence: TGTGCCAGCAGCTTAGGGATTGGAGCGTGGGAGACCCAGTACTTC. The encoded protein is CASSLGIGAWETQYF.

The chain's CDR3 is CASSNSPGQGKKIDNEQFF. CDR3 nucleotides: TGTGCCAGCAGCAATTCGCCGGGACAGGGAAAAAAAATTGACAATGAGCAGTTCTTC. The chain has TRBV21-1 and TRBJ2-1; the D call of TRBD1 is as the table states it, not checked on the DNA. TRBV21-1 has pseudogene status. The CDR3 sequence is 19 residues long.

In its sample, this clonotype was seen many times. The DNA for the CDR3 is TGTGCCAGCATGATCGGGGGGGCGGATACGCAGTATTTT. This sequence encodes CASMIGGADTQYF. The chain combines TRBV2 with TRBJ2-3; TRBD2 matches at 8 bases. Per germline, CDR1 SNHLY and CDR2 FYNNEI. V shed 7 bases, J shed 6 bases, and the junction held 6 bases outside the gene matches. The CDR3 consists of 13 residues.

The chain joins TRBV13 to TRBJ2-2, with TRBD1 identical over 10 bases. The CDR3 sequence is 16 residues long. V was pared by 5 bases and J by 1 base, with 4 bases of the junction left unmatched. CDR1 is PRHDT, CDR2 FYEKMQ, per germline (reference sequence). The CDR3 DNA reads as TGTGCCAGCAGCCACTGGGACAGGGGGAACACCGGGGAGCTGTTTTTT. Protein: CASSHWDRGNTGELFF.

For this clonotype: Possible read error: a much larger clone is one base away. The CDR3 reads CASSYGANHGYTF. The CDR3 nucleotides read TGCGCCAGCAGTTACGGAGCTAACCATGGCTACACCTTC. The rearrangement uses TRBV5-1 and TRBJ1-2; D is uncertain. The germline CDR1 and CDR2 sequences are SGHRS and YFSETQ. The CDR3 sequence is 13 residues long.

This clonotype was counted between two and nine times. This chain links TRBV9 with TRBJ2-5, with a tentative D call TRBD2 (5 bases). Germline V gene sequence: CDR1 SGDLS, CDR2 YYNGEE. V lost 0 bases to trimming and J lost 4 bases, with 13 bases between them. The CDR3 has 15 amino acids. The CDR3 DNA reads as TGTGCCAGCAGCGTAGTTGGCGGAGGATTAGAGACCCAGTACTTC. It specifies CASSVVGGGLETQYF.

The chain links TRBV20-1 to TRBJ2-5; 9 nucleotides agree with TRBD2. The CDR3 is 16 residues long. The germline V gene encodes CDR1 DFQATT and CDR2 SNEGSKA (reference sequence). The V segment lost 5 bases and the J segment 4 bases; nucleotides outside the gene matches: 14. CDR3 loop: CSAAPITGLAGETQYF. CDR3 coding DNA: TGCAGTGCTGCTCCTATTACGGGACTAGCAGGAGAGACCCAGTACTTC.

This sequence joins TRBV20-1 and TRBJ1-2; 8 positions match TRBD1. CDR1 is DFQATT, CDR2 SNEGSKA, per germline (reference sequence). V lost 2 bases and J lost 4; bases outside the gene matches: 6. CDR3 length: 14 residues. This chain's CDR3 is CSARHDRGGYGYTF. Here the CDR3 DNA reads TGCAGTGCTAGACACGACAGGGGTGGCTATGGCTACACCTTC.

This clonotype was detected a few times. The genes are TRBV29-1 and TRBJ1-1, with D uncertain. The CDR3 spans 11 residues. CDR1 is SQVTM, CDR2 ANQGSEA, per germline. The CDR3 spells CSVALRTEAFF. The CDR3 DNA is TGCAGTGTAGCTCTGAGGACTGAAGCTTTCTTT.

This clonotype was recorded at least ten times. V usage is TRBV18 and J usage is TRBJ1-1; D call uncertain. With 5 bases removed from V and 3 bases from J, the gap between germline ends came to 10 bases. Germline V gene sequence: CDR1 KGHSH, CDR2 LQKENI. The CDR3 sequence is 13 residues long. The CDR3 here is CASSSTSDTEAFF. The CDR3 DNA reads as TGTGCCAGCTCATCAACGTCGGACACTGAAGCTTTCTTT.

Concerning this clonotype itself: This could be a read error, since a much larger clone is one nucleotide away. This chain uses TRBV5-1 with TRBJ2-1; D remains unclear. The CDR3 runs to 15 residues. Between the trimmed V and J ends, which lost 3 bases and 2 bases, there was a span of 12 bases. Germline CDR1 SGHRS, CDR2 YFSETQ. This CDR3 reads CASSWEGMTYNEQFF. In DNA, the CDR3 is TGCGCCAGCAGCTGGGAAGGGATGACCTACAATGAGCAGTTCTTC.

Many counts were recorded for this clonotype. The chain combines TRBV18 with TRBJ2-3; 12 nucleotides match TRBD1. The germline gives CDR1 KGHSH, CDR2 LQKENI. Trimming cost V 2 bases and J 4 bases; bases outside gene matches: 10. The CDR3 loop spans 18 amino acids. CDR3 coding DNA: TGTGCCAGCTCACCAACCGCGGGACAGGGGGCTAGGTCAGATACGCAGTATTTT. This sequence encodes CASSPTAGQGARSDTQYF.

This clonotype was detected only once. The junction does not match germline at one end; this may be a read error. The chain has TRBV6-5 and TRBJ2-5; D unclear. The V gene's germline CDR1 is MNHEY and CDR2 SVGAGI. CDR3 size: 15 residues. CDR3 protein: CASSHSLRVQETQYF. The CDR3 DNA follows: TGTGCCAGCAGTCACTCTCTGCGTGTACAAGAGACCCAGTACTTC.

This chain uses TRBV11-2 with TRBJ2-4; possibly TRBD2 for D (5 bases). V was trimmed by 0 bases and J by 2 bases, leaving 17 bases between them. Germline CDR1 reads SGHAT; CDR2 reads FQNNGV. This CDR3 has 18 amino acids. As DNA, the CDR3 is TGTGCCAGCAGCTTAGAGAGAGCGGAGCCGCTTTCCAAAAACATTCAGTACTTC. Amino acids: CASSLERAEPLSKNIQYF.

Here the CDR3 DNA reads TGTGCCAGCAGCCGAGGATCAAATGAGCAGTTCTTC. Its protein product is CASSRGSNEQFF. The genes are TRBV3-1 and TRBJ2-1; D is unresolved. Germline CDR1 reads LGHDT; CDR2 reads YNNKEL (reference sequence). The V gene lost 4 bases and the J gene lost 7 bases, with 8 bases spanning the gap. The CDR3 runs 12 residues.

In this sample, this clonotype turned up a few times. V and J are TRBV6-2 or TRBV6-3 and TRBJ2-5, with TRBD2 matching over 9 bases. The CDR3 spans 16 residues. Germline CDR1 MNHEY, CDR2 SVGEGT. V gave up 4 bases and J gave up 5 bases; unmatched junction bases: 11. CDR3 DNA sequence: TGTGCCAGCAGTTGGGGCGGCGGGGGGGCCTTGGAGACCCAGTACTTC. It yields the protein CASSWGGGGALETQYF.

Notes on this clonotype: A much larger clone is a single base away; this may be a read error. The J gene is TRBJ2-1, the V gene TRBV6-2 or TRBV6-3; the D gene is possibly TRBD1 (6 bases). V lost 3 bases and J 9 bases, leaving 21 bases between the germline ends. The CDR3 consists of 16 residues. The V gene's germline CDR1 is MNHEY and CDR2 SVGEGT. CDR3 protein: CASSYMGRTAPGEQFF. CDR3 coding DNA: TGTGCCAGCAGTTATATGGGCAGGACAGCGCCGGGTGAGCAGTTCTTC.

This clonotype was counted many times. This rearrangement joins TRBV12-3 or TRBV12-4 to TRBJ2-5, with D uncertain. Trimming cost V 4 bases and J 5 bases, with 14 bases left between them. The CDR3 extends over 14 amino acids. The CDR3 here is CASSSTNLRETQYF. CDR3 DNA sequence: TGTGCCAGCAGTTCGACAAACCTAAGGGAGACCCAGTACTTC.

The chain has TRBV12-3 or TRBV12-4 and TRBJ2-7, with a tentative D call TRBD1 (6 bases). The length of the CDR3 is 12 residues. Trimming removed 5 bases from V and 7 bases from J, with 12 bases in between. The CDR3 DNA sequence: TGTGCCAGCAGTGGACAGCACAATGAGCAGTACTTC. This sequence encodes CASSGQHNEQYF.